The source of this T cell receptor beta chain is a study of CD8+ T cells in alopecia areata. Extraction and reverse transcription of RNA yielded cDNA as the sequencing template. Assay used: immunoSEQ multiplex PCR; TCRdb lists only in-frame clones, some missing. The repertoire holds under 300,000 clones, with approximately 60% as singletons. Treatment of the sample: oral pan-JAK inhibitor, 5-10 mg twice daily. With 2 bases removed from V and 5 bases from J, the gap between germline ends came to 9 bases. This CDR3 is built from 13 residues. Germline values: CDR1 SGHVS, CDR2 FNYEAQ. Regarding this clone: The antigen is not known.

Study-wide findings and caveats: In scalp and blood, many expanded lesional clones persisted during tofacitinib.

V usage is TRBV7-6 and J usage is TRBJ2-5; the D is unclear. This sequence originates from a human donor with alopecia areata. The sequencing used CD4+ T cells sorted from blood, collected around week 54, from a patient treated with tofacitinib. The CDR3 coding sequence is TGTGCCAGCAGCTTAAGTGCCCGTGAGACCCAGTACTTC. As protein: CASSLSARETQYF.